This T cell receptor beta chain was sequenced in a study of cytomegalovirus exposure and HLA in healthy donors. Study-wide background: Earlier findings included about 120 million unique TCR beta sequences obtained from about 180 million T cells.

PCR involved 60 Vbeta and 13 Jbeta primers. The method was immunoSEQ multiplex PCR; TCRdb's version includes in-frame clones alone and lacks a portion of them. The table shows 150,000 or so clones, with roughly 79% occurring only once. V lost 7 bases and J lost 4; bases outside the gene matches: 19. This CDR3 spans 17 amino acids. Germline CDR1 reads SGHDT; CDR2 reads YYEEEE. This clonotype originated in a woman aged 18-35 years in good health and CMV-seropositive. The gene calls are TRBV5-6 and TRBJ1-2; TRBD1 matches 7 bases. The sequenced sample was PBMCs. CDR3 protein: CASGTRQGGFFSYGYTF. In DNA, the CDR3 is TGTGCCAGCGGCACCCGACAGGGTGGTTTCTTTAGCTATGGCTACACCTTC.